This T cell receptor (beta chain) was sequenced in a study of T cell repertoires in cytomegalovirus infection. General study findings and limits: People with CMV and the relevant HLA were identified by cumulative public TCR beta family frequency. The ex vivo response was dominated by HLA-C-restricted CMV-specific TCR beta clonotypes.

CDR3 length: 16 residues. Germline V lookup: CDR1 ENHRY, CDR2 SYGVKD. The germline V and J ends were trimmed by 3 bases and 0 bases, with 14 bases remaining between them. MiXCR, applied by TCRdb to the reads, yields one record per CDR3 protein. This sample carries about 330,000 distinct CDR3 sequences, more than 9% of them seen once, and the ten largest clones take approximately 4.5%. Regarding this clonotype: Antigen: not known.

This sequence was found in a human donor in good health (CMV status not recorded). Some clones in this sample may be carry-over from other donors' samples. The rearrangement uses TRBV10-3 and TRBJ1-2, with a tentative D call TRBD1 (5 bases). Sequencing was carried out using PBMCs. The CDR3 region is CAISDGMTASNYGYTF. The CDR3 bases are TGTGCCATCAGTGATGGTATGACAGCTTCTAACTATGGCTACACCTTC.